This entry lists 7 T cell receptor beta chains sequenced from one sample in a study of human T cells and chemical hapten exposure. TCRdb used MiXCR to reprocess the 5' RACE reads, holding one entry per CDR3 protein. This table holds 100,000 to 120,000 distinct CDR3 sequences, around a fifth found once. The authors' total RNA extraction used unfractionated whole blood. Receptor source: a human donor in good health.

The sample holds a few counts of this clonotype. This sequence joins TRBV25-1 and TRBJ2-6; D is possibly TRBD2 (6 bases). Germline V CDR1 and CDR2: MGHDK, SYGVNS. This CDR3 region has 18 residues. Trimming took off 2 bases at V and 4 bases at J, with 18 bases between the two ends. This CDR3 reads CASSEKGGALSGANVLTF. CDR3 DNA: TGTGCCAGCAGTGAAAAAGGAGGGGCCTTATCCGGGGCCAACGTCCTGACTTTC.

This clonotype was observed a few times. The rearrangement uses TRBV6-2 or TRBV6-3 and TRBJ2-3; TRBD2 aligns across 12 bases. Germline assignment: CDR1 MNHEY and CDR2 SVGEGT. Germline trimming cut 5 bases from V and 1 base from J; bases unmatched to any gene: 7. The CDR3 covers 17 residues. CDR3 sequence: CASSLRLAGAGTDTQYF. The CDR3 bases are TGTGCCAGCAGTCTAAGACTAGCGGGAGCTGGCACAGATACGCAGTATTTT.

The genes are TRBV18 and TRBJ2-5; 10 positions match TRBD1. The CDR3 covers 14 residues. Germline assignment: CDR1 KGHSH and CDR2 LQKENI. Trimming removed 4 bases from V and 4 bases from J; junction bases left unmatched: 3. For the CDR3, the DNA is TGTGCCAGCTCACACGGACAGGGGGGAGAGACCCAGTACTTC. Protein product: CASSHGQGGETQYF.

This clonotype appeared a few times. The rearrangement links TRBV6-5 to TRBJ1-3; D is ambiguous. This CDR3 has 14 amino acids. Deletions cut 1 base from V and 2 bases from J, with 6 bases between. Looked up from germline, CDR1 is MNHEY and CDR2 is SVGAGI. The CDR3 region has the DNA TGTGCCAGCAGTTACTTGAAGACTGGAAACACCATATATTTT. It yields the protein CASSYLKTGNTIYF.

The chain joins TRBV9 to TRBJ2-7; the match to TRBD1 covers 9 bases. The CDR3 is made up of 14 amino acids. V was pared by 0 bases and J by 4 bases, with 2 bases of the junction left unmatched. The germline CDR1 and CDR2 sequences are SGDLS and YYNGEE. This chain's CDR3 is CASSVGDREYEQYF. The DNA of the CDR3 is TGTGCCAGCAGCGTAGGGGACAGGGAATACGAGCAGTACTTC.

V is TRBV29-1 and J is TRBJ2-2; the D gene could be TRBD1 or TRBD2 (6 bases each). This CDR3 has 14 amino acids. Germline assignment: CDR1 SQVTM and CDR2 ANQGSEA. Between the trimmed V and J ends, which lost 7 bases and 6 bases, there was a span of 18 bases. CDR3 sequence: CSAGQLRGAGELFF. The CDR3 bases are TGCAGCGCTGGACAGTTGAGGGGGGCCGGGGAGCTGTTTTTT.

This clonotype was detected a few times. The chain has TRBV5-1 and TRBJ1-1; TRBD1 matches 7 bases. The germline V gene encodes CDR1 SGHRS and CDR2 YFSETQ. The CDR3 runs to 16 residues. J gave up 0 bases and V 2 bases, and 7 bases lay outside the gene matches. CDR3 region: CASSFRGDRLNTEAFF. CDR3 DNA: TGCGCCAGCAGCTTTAGGGGGGACAGATTGAACACTGAAGCTTTCTTT.